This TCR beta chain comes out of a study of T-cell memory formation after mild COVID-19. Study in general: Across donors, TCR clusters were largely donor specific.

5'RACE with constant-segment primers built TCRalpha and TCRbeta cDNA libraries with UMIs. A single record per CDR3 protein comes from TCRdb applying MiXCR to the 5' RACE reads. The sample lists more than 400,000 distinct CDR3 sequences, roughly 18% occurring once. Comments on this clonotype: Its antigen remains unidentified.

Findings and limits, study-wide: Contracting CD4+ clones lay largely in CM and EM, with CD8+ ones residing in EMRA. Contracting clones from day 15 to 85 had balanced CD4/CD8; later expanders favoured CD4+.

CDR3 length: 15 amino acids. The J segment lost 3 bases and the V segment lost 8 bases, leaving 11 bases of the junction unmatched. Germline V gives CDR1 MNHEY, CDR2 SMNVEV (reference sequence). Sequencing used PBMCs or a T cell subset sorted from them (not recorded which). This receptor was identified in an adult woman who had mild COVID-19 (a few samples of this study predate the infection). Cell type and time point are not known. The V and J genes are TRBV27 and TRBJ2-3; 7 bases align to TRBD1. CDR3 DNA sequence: TGTGCCAGCGGAAAACAGGGGAGTTTTACAGATACGCAGTATTTT. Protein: CASGKQGSFTDTQYF.